Following are 21 T cell receptor beta chains from one sample sequenced in a study of T cells in Graves' hyperthyroidism and ophthalmopathy. Amplification yielded TCR beta CDR3 regions, with RNA transcripts as the source. First-round RT-PCR with HTBI primers amplified the TCR CDR3 region. One entry per CDR3 protein, called by TCRdb with MiXCR from the multiplex PCR reads. The repertoire holds 300,000 to 400,000 distinct CDR3 sequences, with 15% to 20% as singletons. Sequenced material: blood. The receptor source for this set is a woman between 50 and 59 years old with Graves' hyperthyroidism.

The V call is TRBV10-1, the J call TRBJ2-7; D might be TRBD1 or TRBD2, each matching 5 bases. Germline V gene lookup returns CDR1 WNHNN and CDR2 SYGVQD (reference sequence). CDR3 size: 13 residues. Trimming shortened V by 10 bases and J by 4 bases, and 17 bases separated the two germline ends. The CDR3 coding sequence is TGCGCCACAAAGGGACGGTCTTTTTACGAGCAGTACGTC. Translated: CATKGRSFYEQYV.

Only a few counts were recorded for this clonotype. The chain combines TRBV7-9 with TRBJ1-2; D uncertain. The CDR3 sequence is 13 residues long. Per the germline V gene, CDR1 is SEHNR and CDR2 is FQNEAQ (reference sequence). V gave up 5 bases and J gave up 1 base, with 8 bases separating them. In DNA, the CDR3 is TGTGCCAGCAGCCCGGCCCTTAACTATGGCTACACCTTC. Its translation is CASSPALNYGYTF.

The sample holds many counts of this clonotype. The CDR3 reads CASSGAGARQGEQPQHF. CDR3 nucleotide sequence: TGTGCCAGCAGTGGGGCGGGGGCGAGACAGGGGGAACAGCCCCAGCATTTT. The chain links TRBV6-4 to TRBJ1-5; 9 nucleotides line up with TRBD1. Germline V lookup: CDR1 MRHNA, CDR2 SNTAGT. The CDR3 is 17 residues long. With V trimmed by 4 bases and J by 7 bases, 14 bases remained unmatched.

This clonotype occurred a few times. The chain joins TRBV5-6 to TRBJ2-2; TRBD1 matches 11 bases. Germline CDR1 and CDR2: SGHDT and YYEEEE. With 5 bases clipped from V and 5 bases from J, the junction kept 5 bases outside the gene matches. The length of the CDR3 is 15 residues. The CDR3 protein is CASRGTGGRTGELFF. For the CDR3, the DNA is TGTGCCAGCAGGGGGACAGGGGGAAGGACCGGGGAGCTGTTTTTT.

The sample holds many counts of this clonotype. The chain joins TRBV12-3 or TRBV12-4 to TRBJ2-3, with 7 bases fitting TRBD2. Trimming removed 6 bases from V and 6 bases from J; junction bases left unmatched: 15. There are 16 residues in the CDR3. For the CDR3, the DNA is TGTGCCAGCAGCACGCCTGGGGGAGGGCTTTTGGATACGCAGTATTTT. Protein product: CASSTPGGGLLDTQYF.

Concerning this clonotype itself: The CDR3 ends on some other residue instead of the conserved phenylalanine or tryptophan, so this is likely a read error. The chain has TRBV6-1 and TRBJ2-7, with TRBD1 matching 9 bases. After removal of 3 bases from V and 2 bases from J, the junction contained 2 bases not matched to a gene. The CDR3 length is 14 residues. Per the germline V gene, CDR1 is MNHNS and CDR2 is SASEGT. The CDR3, as DNA: TGTGCCAGCAGTGATGGGACAGGGCCCTACGAGCAGTACCTC. Encoded protein: CASSDGTGPYEQYL.

This clonotype came up a few times. V is TRBV7-3 and J is TRBJ2-3; D remains ambiguous. Germline V gene lookup returns CDR1 SGHTA and CDR2 FQGTGA. The ends were cut back, 4 bases at V and 0 bases at J, with 5 bases in the middle. The CDR3 length is 13 residues. CDR3 DNA sequence: TGTGCCAGCAGCTCCCAGAGCACAGATACGCAGTATTTT. It yields the protein CASSSQSTDTQYF. Based on the CDR3 plus reference TRBV7-3 and TRBJ2-3, the full variable domain is GAGVSQTPSNKVTEKGKYVELRCDPISGHTALYWYRQSLGQGPEFLIYFQGTGAADDSGLPNDRFFAVRPEGSVSTLKIQRTERGDSAVYLCASSSQSTDTQYFGPGTRLTVL.

This clonotype appeared a few times. The chain recombines TRBV29-1 with TRBJ2-5; 7 bases are shared with TRBD2. This CDR3 has 12 residues. V lost 8 bases and J lost 5; bases outside the gene matches: 8. Germline assignment: CDR1 SQVTM and CDR2 ANQGSEA. The CDR3: CSLGRGGETQYF. The DNA of the CDR3 is TGCAGCCTTGGACGGGGAGGGGAGACCCAGTACTTC.

This clonotype came up a few times. The J gene is TRBJ2-2, the V gene TRBV2; D is unresolved. The CDR3 contains 14 residues. Germline CDR1 is SNHLY and CDR2 is FYNNEI. V gave up 3 bases and J gave up 3 bases, with 8 bases separating them. For the CDR3, the DNA is TGTGCCAGCAGTGATTTCACGGACACCGGGGAGCTGTTTTTT. Translation: CASSDFTDTGELFF.

Notes on this clonotype: A much larger clone lies one base from this, so it may be a read error. The chain is built from TRBV5-1 and TRBJ2-7; 10 bases match TRBD1. Germline-derived CDR1 and CDR2 are SGHRS and YFSETQ. This CDR3 is built from 14 residues. The CDR3 spells CASSGDRGTYEQYF. CDR3 nucleotide sequence: TGTGCCAGCAGCGGGGACAGGGGAACCTACGAGCAGTACTTC.

The chain links TRBV2 to TRBJ2-1; no reliable D call. Trimming removed 4 bases at V and 6 bases at J, with 16 bases between. The germline gives CDR1 SNHLY, CDR2 FYNNEI. The CDR3 covers 15 residues. The CDR3 DNA reads TGTGCCAGCAGTGGGTGGCCGGCAGGTAGCAATGAGCAGTTCTTC. Its translation is CASSGWPAGSNEQFF.

The chain has TRBV14 and TRBJ2-1; TRBD1 is a possible D gene (6 bases). CDR1 is SGHDN and CDR2 is FVKESK in the germline V gene. The CDR3 runs to 14 residues. Trimming shortened V by 0 bases and J by 5 bases, and 8 bases separated the two germline ends. The CDR3 sequence: CASSQEWDNNEQFF. For the CDR3, the DNA is TGTGCCAGCAGCCAAGAGTGGGACAACAATGAGCAGTTCTTC.

This clonotype appeared a few times. The rearrangement links TRBV2 to TRBJ1-6, with D uncertain. CDR3 size: 12 residues. Trimming stripped 2 bases from V and 8 bases from J, with 4 bases between. The V gene's germline CDR1 is SNHLY and CDR2 FYNNEI. The DNA for the CDR3 is TGTGCCAGCAGTGAATTGCATTCACCCCTCCACTTT. This encodes CASSELHSPLHF.

This chain links TRBV20-1 with TRBJ2-1; the D gene is possibly TRBD2 (6 bases). CDR3 length equals 14 residues. In germline, CDR1 is DFQATT, CDR2 SNEGSKA (reference sequence). V dropped 6 bases and J dropped 6 bases, with 18 bases sitting between them. Here the CDR3 reads CSARSRLEVNEQFF. The CDR3 DNA reads TGCAGTGCCCGAAGCCGACTAGAGGTCAATGAGCAGTTCTTC.

This clonotype was recorded at least ten times. This sequence joins TRBV20-1 and TRBJ2-7, with 8 bases aligning to TRBD2. Germline CDR1 reads DFQATT; CDR2 reads SNEGSKA (reference sequence). The CDR3 spans 13 residues. With 2 bases clipped from V and 3 bases from J, the junction kept 3 bases outside the gene matches. This CDR3 reads CSARTSGRYEQYF. The CDR3, as DNA: TGCAGTGCTAGAACTAGCGGACGCTACGAGCAGTACTTC.

This rearrangement joins TRBV6-8 to TRBJ1-1; TRBD1 matches 7 bases. CDR1 MNHGY and CDR2 SAAAGT come from the germline V gene. This CDR3 region has 13 residues. The V gene end was trimmed by 11 bases and the J gene end by 7 bases; junction bases not matched to a gene: 13. CDR3 in DNA: TGTGCCGTAATACAGGGGATGAGGGGTGAAGCTTTCTTT. Its translation: CAVIQGMRGEAFF.

In its sample, this clonotype was seen a few times. The chain links TRBV20-1 to TRBJ1-1; the D gene is possibly TRBD1 (5 bases). Germline V gene data show CDR1 as DFQATT and CDR2 as SNEGSKA (reference sequence). Trimming cost V 1 base and J 0 bases, with 12 bases left between them. This CDR3 region has 15 residues. The CDR3 is CSARGGDSLNTEAFF. The CDR3 DNA is TGCAGTGCTAGAGGGGGGGACTCCCTGAACACTGAAGCTTTCTTT.

The V call is TRBV18, the J call TRBJ1-6; no firm D call. Germline V CDR1 and CDR2: KGHSH, LQKENI. The CDR3 is 15 amino acids. The ends were cut back, 1 base at V and 7 bases at J, with 11 bases in the middle. The DNA of the CDR3 is TGTGCCAGCTCACCACGTGAGCAGTCAAATTCACCCCTCCACTTT. Its protein product is CASSPREQSNSPLHF.

This clonotype was seen more than once but under ten times. A read error may be the cause here, since a much bigger clone is one base away. This rearrangement joins TRBV30 to TRBJ1-1; D call uncertain. V was cut by 5 bases and J by 3 bases, with 7 bases left in between. CDR1 and CDR2 from the germline V gene are GTSNPN and SVGIG (reference sequence). This CDR3 spans 11 amino acids. As DNA, the CDR3 is TGTGCCTGGCAATTCGACACTGAAGCTTTCTTT. Encoded protein: CAWQFDTEAFF.

The chain couples TRBV7-9 to TRBJ2-2; TRBD1 might be the D (6 bases). Per germline, CDR1 SEHNR and CDR2 FQNEAQ (reference sequence). The CDR3 is 13 residues long. V was shortened by 11 bases and J by 4 bases, with 14 bases between the two germline ends. CDR3 in amino acids: CAHSQGSTGELFF. The CDR3 coding sequence is TGTGCCCATAGCCAGGGGAGCACCGGGGAGCTGTTTTTT.

To note about this clonotype: A much larger clone sits a single nucleotide away, making a read error possible. V gene TRBV20-1 combines with J gene TRBJ2-1; D is unclear. The germline V gene encodes CDR1 DFQATT and CDR2 SNEGSKA (reference sequence). V shed 7 bases and J shed 3 bases, with 13 bases lying between them. This CDR3 region has 13 residues. DNA of the CDR3: TGCAGTGAGATGTCAGGTAGCTACAATGAGCAGTTCTTC. This translates into CSEMSGSYNEQFF.